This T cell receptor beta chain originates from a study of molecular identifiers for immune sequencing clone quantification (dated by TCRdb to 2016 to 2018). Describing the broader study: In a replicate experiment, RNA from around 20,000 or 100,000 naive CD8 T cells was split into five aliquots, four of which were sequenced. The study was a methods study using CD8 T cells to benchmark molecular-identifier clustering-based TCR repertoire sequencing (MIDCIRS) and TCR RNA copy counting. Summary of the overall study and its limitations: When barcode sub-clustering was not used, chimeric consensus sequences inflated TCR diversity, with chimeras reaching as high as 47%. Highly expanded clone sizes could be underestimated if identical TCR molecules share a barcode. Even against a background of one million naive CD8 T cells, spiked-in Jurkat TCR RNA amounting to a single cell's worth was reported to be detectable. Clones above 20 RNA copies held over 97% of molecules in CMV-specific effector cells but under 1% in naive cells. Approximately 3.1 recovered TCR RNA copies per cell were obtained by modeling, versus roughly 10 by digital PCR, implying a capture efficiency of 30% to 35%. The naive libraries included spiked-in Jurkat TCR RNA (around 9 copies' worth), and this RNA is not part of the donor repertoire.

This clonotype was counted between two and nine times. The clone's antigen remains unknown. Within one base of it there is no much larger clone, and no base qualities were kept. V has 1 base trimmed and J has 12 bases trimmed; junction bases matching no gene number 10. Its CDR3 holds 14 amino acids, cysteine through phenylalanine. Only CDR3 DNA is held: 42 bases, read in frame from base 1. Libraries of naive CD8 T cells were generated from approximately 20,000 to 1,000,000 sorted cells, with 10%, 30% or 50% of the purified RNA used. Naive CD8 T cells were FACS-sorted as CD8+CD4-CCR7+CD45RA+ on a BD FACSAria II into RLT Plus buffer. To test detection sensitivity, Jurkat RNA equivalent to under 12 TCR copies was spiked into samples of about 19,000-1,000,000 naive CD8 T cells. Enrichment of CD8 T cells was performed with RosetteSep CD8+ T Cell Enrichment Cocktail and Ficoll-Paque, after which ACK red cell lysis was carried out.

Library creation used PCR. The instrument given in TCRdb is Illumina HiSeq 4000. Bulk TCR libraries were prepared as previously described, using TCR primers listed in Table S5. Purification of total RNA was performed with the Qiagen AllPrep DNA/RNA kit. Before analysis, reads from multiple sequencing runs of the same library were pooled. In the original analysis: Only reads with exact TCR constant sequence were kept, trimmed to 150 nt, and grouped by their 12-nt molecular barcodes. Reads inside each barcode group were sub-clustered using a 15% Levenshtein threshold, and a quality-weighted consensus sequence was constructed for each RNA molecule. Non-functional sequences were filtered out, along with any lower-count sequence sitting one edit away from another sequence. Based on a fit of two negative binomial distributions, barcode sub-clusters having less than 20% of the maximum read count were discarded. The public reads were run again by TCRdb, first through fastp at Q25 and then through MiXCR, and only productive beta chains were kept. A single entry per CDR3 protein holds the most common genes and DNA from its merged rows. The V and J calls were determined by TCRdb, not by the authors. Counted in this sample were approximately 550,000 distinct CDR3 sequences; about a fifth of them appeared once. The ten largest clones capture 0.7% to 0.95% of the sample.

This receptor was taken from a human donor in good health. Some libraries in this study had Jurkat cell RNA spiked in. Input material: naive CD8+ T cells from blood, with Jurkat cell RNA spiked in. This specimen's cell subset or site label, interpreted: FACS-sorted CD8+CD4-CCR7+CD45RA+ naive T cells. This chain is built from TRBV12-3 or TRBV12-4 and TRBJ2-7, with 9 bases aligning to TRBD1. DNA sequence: TGTGCCAGCAGTTTAGGGACAGGGGCCCTTCCCGTGTACTTC. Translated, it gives CASSLGTGALPVYF.